The clone carrying this T cell receptor (beta chain) was seen more than once but under ten times. The data were taken from a study of blood T cell repertoires in COVID-19. For the study at large: Sources were T cells, B-cell-depleted T cells, or PBMCs; the material itself was cDNA or gDNA.

Per the study methods: Reference gene primer amplification yielded estimated nucleated cell counts. Assay used: immunoSEQ multiplex PCR; TCRdb lists only in-frame clones, some missing. D and trimming were read from the DNA, whereas the V and J calls and clone size are those reported in that table. The sample yields about 67,000 clones, roughly nine tenths seen once. What was sequenced was peripheral blood. This clonotype was obtained from a woman older than 75 with acute or convalescent COVID-19.

For the CDR3, the DNA is TGTGCCAGCAGCTCGGGACTAGCGGTCTACAATGAGCAGTTCTTC. Translated, it gives CASSSGLAVYNEQFF. The rearrangement uses TRBV7-9 and TRBJ2-1, with 11 nucleotides matching TRBD2. Germline CDR1 is SEHNR and CDR2 is FQNEAQ (reference sequence). The CDR3 extends over 15 amino acids. V was clipped by 4 bases and J by 3 bases; unmatched bases: 2.